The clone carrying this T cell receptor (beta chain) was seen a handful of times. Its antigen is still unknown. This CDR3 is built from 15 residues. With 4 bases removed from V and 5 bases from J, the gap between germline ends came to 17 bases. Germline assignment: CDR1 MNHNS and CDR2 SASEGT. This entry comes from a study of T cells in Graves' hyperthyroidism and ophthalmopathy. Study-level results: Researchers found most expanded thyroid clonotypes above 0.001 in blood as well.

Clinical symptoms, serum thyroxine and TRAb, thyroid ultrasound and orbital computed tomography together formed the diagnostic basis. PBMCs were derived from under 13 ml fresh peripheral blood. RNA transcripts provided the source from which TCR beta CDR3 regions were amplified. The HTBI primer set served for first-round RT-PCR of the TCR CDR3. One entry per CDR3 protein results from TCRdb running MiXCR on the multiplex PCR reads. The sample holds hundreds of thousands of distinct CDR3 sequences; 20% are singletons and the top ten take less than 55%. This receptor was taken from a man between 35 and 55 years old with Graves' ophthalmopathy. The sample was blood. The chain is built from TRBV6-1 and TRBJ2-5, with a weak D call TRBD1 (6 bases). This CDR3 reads CASSVSGVAYETQYF. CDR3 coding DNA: TGTGCCAGCAGTGTATCAGGGGTGGCTTATGAGACCCAGTACTTC.